This passage covers 7 T cell receptor beta chains from one sample sequenced in a study of spatial heterogeneity in lung cancer. Time point specified: blood at routine non-recurrence follow-up after resection. TCRdb reanalysed the 5' RACE reads using MiXCR and keeps one entry per CDR3 protein. The sample comprises roughly 71,000 distinct CDR3 sequences, 8% to 9% of which are singletons, and roughly 1.9% rests with the top ten. The sample consisted of PBMCs, taken at follow-up. These receptors all stem from a female donor with early-stage non-small cell lung cancer.

This clonotype was found many times. The genes are TRBV27 and TRBJ1-1; possibly TRBD1 for D (6 bases). The germline V and J ends were trimmed by 4 bases and 4 bases, with 13 bases remaining between them. Germline-derived CDR1 and CDR2 are MNHEY and SMNVEV (reference sequence). The CDR3 totals 14 residues. The CDR3 sequence is CASSSPGVATEAFF. The CDR3 nucleotides are TGTGCCAGCAGTTCCCCAGGGGTTGCCACTGAAGCTTTCTTT.

There are many counts of this clonotype. The rearrangement links TRBV7-3 to TRBJ2-1; 14 positions agree with TRBD2. With 5 bases clipped from V and 2 bases from J, the junction kept 2 bases outside the gene matches. The V gene's germline CDR1 is SGHTA and CDR2 FQGTGA. The CDR3 consists of 16 residues. The CDR3 sequence: CASSKGLAGAYNEQFF. The CDR3 region has the DNA TGTGCCAGCAGCAAGGGACTAGCGGGGGCCTACAATGAGCAGTTCTTC.

The chain is built from TRBV12-3 or TRBV12-4 and TRBJ1-6; the D is unclear. The CDR3 has 13 amino acids. V was pared by 6 bases and J by 12 bases, with 15 bases between. For the CDR3, the DNA is TGTGCCAGCAGAGGGTCCGGGGAAGGACCCCTCCACTTT. It encodes CASRGSGEGPLHF.

This clonotype was counted ten times or more. The chain combines TRBV7-6 with TRBJ2-5, with 7 positions matching TRBD2. V dropped 0 bases and J dropped 5; count of bases not matched to a gene: 6. This CDR3 contains 15 residues. Germline CDR1 and CDR2: SGHVS and FNYEAQ. The CDR3 DNA is TGTGCCAGCAGCTTAGCGGGAGGGCCGCGGGAGACCCAGTACTTC. Protein: CASSLAGGPRETQYF.

V gene TRBV5-1 combines with J gene TRBJ1-1; 8 bases fit TRBD1. The CDR3 consists of 15 residues. Trimming at V came to 3 bases and at J to 4 bases, leaving 8 bases not matched to a gene. Germline values: CDR1 SGHRS, CDR2 YFSETQ. The CDR3 loop is CASSSGYTGGTEAFF. CDR3 nucleotide sequence: TGCGCCAGCAGCTCCGGATATACAGGGGGCACTGAAGCTTTCTTT.

The chain has TRBV6-5 and TRBJ2-7; D gene ambiguous. Germline V lookup: CDR1 MNHEY, CDR2 SVGAGI. V was shortened by 0 bases and J by 6 bases, with 9 bases between the two germline ends. The CDR3 extends over 13 amino acids. CDR3 nucleotides: TGTGCCAGCAGTTACTCGTTCGACACCGAGCAGTACTTC. Translation: CASSYSFDTEQYF.

This clonotype has ten or more counts. The chain carries TRBV11-2 and TRBJ2-1, with unresolved D. V was cut by 4 bases and J by 4 bases, with 14 bases left in between. Germline lookup yields CDR1 SGHAT and CDR2 FQNNGV. The CDR3 spans 15 residues. The CDR3 loop reads CASSSPQASYNEQFF. The CDR3 bases are TGTGCCAGCAGCTCCCCCCAGGCTAGTTACAATGAGCAGTTCTTC.